This TCR beta chain was sequenced in a study of T cell responses to AZD1222 COVID-19 vaccine. Study-wide findings and caveats: Clonal diversity was possibly underestimated, and white British individuals and females predominated among donors. At baseline, seropositivity was found in only 5 to 7 AZD1222 recipients. Spike-specific TCR breadth rose after two AZD1222 doses, and depth rose as well. Spike-spanning, vaccine-associated CD4 TCRs were dominant at 160-218 and 743-854.

Worth noting for this clone: The antigen is not known.

Libraries were prepared by immunoSEQ multiplex PCR; TCRdb keeps only in-frame clonotypes and omits some of them. Of under 200,000 clones in the sample, 90% to 95% were seen once. The CDR3 covers 13 residues. The junction had 7 bases not matched to a gene; V was cut back by 8 bases and J by 3 bases. CDR1 MDHEN and CDR2 SYDVKM come from the germline V gene. The receptor comes from an adult in good health. Material: peripheral blood, obtained on day 0 of AZD1222 vaccination. The chain employs TRBV28 and TRBJ2-7, with 7 nucleotides matching TRBD2. The CDR3 DNA reads TGTGCCAGCGGCTCCGGGACTAACTACGAGCAGTACTTC. This codes for CASGSGTNYEQYF.